These 16 T cell receptor beta chains came from one sample sequenced in a study of cytomegalovirus exposure and HLA in healthy donors. PCR used 60 Vbeta primers and 13 Jbeta primers. The repertoire was sequenced with immunoSEQ multiplex PCR; TCRdb's copy has only in-frame clones and lacks some. The sample consists of approximately 110,000 clones, roughly 69% of them appearing once. Sequencing was performed on PBMCs. The origin of the receptors is a man aged 25 to 40 in good health and CMV-seropositive.

Concerning this clone itself: Sequence at one end of the junction differs from germline and may be a read error. The genes are TRBV7-9 and TRBJ1-2, with 12 bases fitting TRBD1. Germline V gene lookup returns CDR1 SEHNR and CDR2 FQNEAQ (reference sequence). The CDR3 has 16 residues. The CDR3 reads CSSSLGTGGLNYGYTF. In nucleotides, the CDR3 is TGTTCCAGCAGCTTAGGGACAGGGGGCCTTAACTATGGCTACACCTTC. The full variable domain, with the rest looked up from reference TRBV7-9 and TRBJ1-2, is DTGVSQNPRHKITKRGQNVTFRCDPISEHNRLYWYRQTLGQGPEFLTYFQNEAQLEKSRLLSDRFSAERPKGSFSTLEIQRTEQGDSAMYLCSSSLGTGGLNYGYTFGSGTRLTVV.

This clone was observed a few times. The CDR3 region is CASSLSGGGQPQHF. The CDR3 DNA is TGCGCCAGCAGCTTGTCAGGGGGAGGACAGCCCCAGCATTTT. The J gene is TRBJ1-5, the V gene TRBV5-1, with 7 nucleotides matching TRBD1. This CDR3 has 14 residues. Germline V CDR1 and CDR2: SGHRS, YFSETQ. V shed 1 base, J shed 7 bases, and the junction held 5 bases outside the gene matches. The full variable domain, its missing parts supplied by reference TRBV5-1 and TRBJ1-5, is KAGVTQTPRYLIKTRGQQVTLSCSPISGHRSVSWYQQTPGQGLQFLFEYFSETQRNKGNFPGRFSGRQFSNSRSEMNVSTLELGDSALYLCASSLSGGGQPQHFGDGTRLSIL.

This clone came up once. The chain couples TRBV30 to TRBJ2-7, with 7 positions matching TRBD2. Trimming removed 4 bases from V and 2 bases from J; junction bases left unmatched: 11. The CDR3 runs 15 residues. The V gene's germline CDR1 is GTSNPN and CDR2 SVGIG (reference sequence). The CDR3 loop is CAWKQPGGGTYEQYF. The CDR3 DNA follows: TGTGCCTGGAAACAGCCCGGCGGGGGAACCTACGAGCAGTACTTC.

The rearrangement links TRBV7-2 to TRBJ1-3; a possible D gene is TRBD1 (6 bases). V shed 0 bases and J shed 6 bases, with 21 bases lying between them. Germline assignment: CDR1 SGHTA and CDR2 FQGNSA. The CDR3 has 18 amino acids. The CDR3 DNA reads TGTGCCAGCAGCTTAGCGCTAGACAGGACCTTCGTTGCAAACACCATATATTTT. This sequence encodes CASSLALDRTFVANTIYF.

This chain joins TRBV4-2 and TRBJ2-2, with a tentative D call TRBD2 (5 bases). The V end was cut by 0 bases, the J end by 6 bases, with 11 bases between. From germline, CDR1 is LGHNA and CDR2 YNFKEQ. CDR3 length equals 15 residues. The CDR3 spells CASSQDLGGPGELFF. In DNA, the CDR3 is TGTGCCAGCAGCCAAGACCTTGGCGGGCCCGGGGAGCTGTTTTTT.

The chain employs TRBV7-6 and TRBJ2-4; D gene uncertain. With 3 bases removed from V and 9 bases from J, the gap between germline ends came to 12 bases. This CDR3 has 13 residues. In germline, CDR1 is SGHVS, CDR2 FNYEAQ. The CDR3 bases are TGTGCCAGCAGCTTTGGCGACTCAAGCATTCAGTACTTC. It codes for CASSFGDSSIQYF.

The V call is TRBV5-4, the J call TRBJ2-3, with TRBD2 matching over 8 bases. Germline CDR1 reads SGHNT; CDR2 reads YYREEE (reference sequence). After removal of 1 base from V and 6 bases from J, the junction contained 7 bases not matched to a gene. The CDR3 is made up of 15 amino acids. In DNA, the CDR3 is TGTGCCAGCAGCTTGCCGGGGGGGCCAGTTGATACGCAGTATTTT. It specifies CASSLPGGPVDTQYF. Using reference TRBV5-4 and TRBJ2-3 for the parts outside the CDR3, the full variable domain is ETGVTQSPTHLIKTRGQQVTLRCSSQSGHNTVSWYQQALGQGPQFIFQYYREEENGRGNFPPRFSGLQFPNYSSELNVNALELDDSALYLCASSLPGGPVDTQYFGPGTRLTVL.

Concerning this clone: This specimen includes other DNA sequences encoding the same CDR3. This chain links TRBV7-2 with TRBJ2-5; D might be TRBD2 (6 bases). Trimming left V 3 bases short and J 5 bases short, with 10 bases between. The CDR3 loop spans 13 amino acids. Per germline, CDR1 SGHTA and CDR2 FQGNSA. CDR3 amino acids: CASSLGAGETQYF. CDR3 nucleotides: TGTGCCAGCAGCTTGGGCGCGGGGGAGACCCAGTACTTC.

The V and J genes are TRBV7-8 and TRBJ2-1; 15 positions agree with TRBD2. Germline CDR1 reads SGHVS; CDR2 reads FQNEAQ. The CDR3 is 16 amino acids. J gave up 7 bases and V 5 bases, and 6 bases lay outside the gene matches. As DNA, the CDR3 is TGTGCCAGCAGCCCGAGGACTAGCGGGGGGGCAAATGAGCAGTTCTTC. Translating gives CASSPRTSGGANEQFF.

This clone appeared a few times. The V gene is TRBV2, the J gene TRBJ2-3, with 12 positions matching TRBD2. V lost 5 bases to trimming and J lost 3 bases; unmatched junction nucleotides: 3. The CDR3 length is 15 residues. Germline V CDR1 and CDR2: SNHLY, FYNNEI. The CDR3 DNA sequence: TGTGCCAGCAGTCTAGCGGGGGGGCAGACAGATACGCAGTATTTT. It codes for CASSLAGGQTDTQYF. The complete variable domain, with remaining parts taken from reference TRBV2 and TRBJ2-3, reads EPEVTQTPSHQVTQMGQEVILRCVPISNHLYFYWYRQILGQKVEFLVSFYNNEISEKSEIFDDQFSVERPDGSNFTLKIRSTKLEDSAMYFCASSLAGGQTDTQYFGPGTRLTVL.

V and J are TRBV2 and TRBJ2-1; no reliable D call. Trimming shortened V by 5 bases and J by 4 bases, and 6 bases separated the two germline ends. The germline gives CDR1 SNHLY, CDR2 FYNNEI. This CDR3 comprises 12 residues. In DNA, the CDR3 is TGTGCCAGCAGTCCCAGTTACAATGAGCAGTTCTTC. Protein sequence: CASSPSYNEQFF.

This chain uses TRBV7-6 with TRBJ1-6; 8 bases agree with TRBD1. The CDR3 consists of 15 residues. V lost 5 bases, J lost 7 bases, and 7 bases stayed unmatched. From germline, CDR1 is SGHVS and CDR2 FNYEAQ. The CDR3 is CASSQSGQVNSPLHF. CDR3 nucleotides: TGTGCCAGCAGCCAATCGGGACAGGTCAATTCACCCCTCCACTTT.

The gene calls are TRBV5-1 and TRBJ1-5, with a weak D call TRBD1 (6 bases). The length of the CDR3 is 13 residues. V lost 3 bases, J lost 5 bases, and 9 bases lay in between. Germline-derived CDR1 and CDR2 are SGHRS and YFSETQ. The CDR3 is CASSSGADQPQHF. Written as DNA, the CDR3 is TGCGCCAGCAGCTCAGGGGCTGATCAGCCCCAGCATTTT. The full variable domain, in which reference TRBV5-1 and TRBJ1-5 provide the parts outside the CDR3, is KAGVTQTPRYLIKTRGQQVTLSCSPISGHRSVSWYQQTPGQGLQFLFEYFSETQRNKGNFPGRFSGRQFSNSRSEMNVSTLELGDSALYLCASSSGADQPQHFGDGTRLSIL.

The gene calls are TRBV10-3 and TRBJ2-2; 8 bases match TRBD1. The V and J ends lost 3 bases and 0 bases, in that order; junction bases with no gene match: 15. The CDR3 is 20 residues long. CDR1 and CDR2 (germline): ENHRY, SYGVKD. In DNA, the CDR3 is TGTGCCATCAGTGATTTCCCGACAGGGGCCTTTCAAGCGAACACCGGGGAGCTGTTTTTT. Encoded protein: CAISDFPTGAFQANTGELFF.

The V and J genes are TRBV5-1 and TRBJ2-7; 7 bases map to TRBD1. The CDR3 covers 15 residues. Germline values: CDR1 SGHRS, CDR2 YFSETQ. V was clipped by 3 bases and J by 4 bases; unmatched bases: 10. Written as DNA, the CDR3 is TGCGCCAGCAGCTACGGGACAGTGGAGAAATACGAGCAGTACTTC. This translates into CASSYGTVEKYEQYF.

The V gene is TRBV11-3, the J gene TRBJ2-1, with 11 bases fitting TRBD2. Germline trimming cut 6 bases from V and 9 bases from J; bases unmatched to any gene: 4. The CDR3 loop spans 13 amino acids. Germline assignment: CDR1 SGHNT and CDR2 YENEEA. CDR3 nucleotide sequence: TGTGCCAGCAGGACTAGCGGGGTGGGTGAGCAGTTCTTC. As protein: CASRTSGVGEQFF.